Detailed here is one T cell receptor beta chain. No antigen is known for it. No per-base quality is available; no much larger clone lies one base away. The data were taken from a study of control samples from healthy donors and cancer patients (dated by TCRdb to the early 2020s). The receptor library was made with the immunoSEQ multiplex PCR assay. Imported from immuneACCESS, the table was reduced by TCRdb to in-frame sequences with V and J called. These copies leave out some clones; in studies compared against another copy, an unresolved V gene accounts for under half, and the cause of the remainder is not known. This sample comprises fewer than 150,000 clones, about nine tenths of them detected only once. The ten most abundant clones make up about 7.2% of the sample. This TCR came from a young woman in good health. Sequencing was performed on blood.

The CDR3 corresponds to CAGTLGTLGAYEQYF. The DNA is TGCGCCGGGACTCTCGGGACTTTGGGGGCCTACGAGCAGTACTTC. The chain couples TRBV23-1 to TRBJ2-7; perhaps TRBD2 is the D gene, with 6 bases matching. TRBV23-1 is identified as an open reading frame with a role that is uncertain. At the junction V is shortened by 11 bases and J by 2 bases, with 22 bases in between. Including cysteine and phenylalanine, the CDR3 has 15 amino acids. The CDR3 DNA has 45 bases and is translated from base 1.